Included here is one TCR beta chain sequence, with context. Antigen unknown. The data stem from a study of cytomegalovirus exposure and HLA in healthy donors. This CDR3 is 11 amino acids long. Germline lookup yields CDR1 ENHRY and CDR2 SYGVKD. V lost 6 bases to trimming and J lost 8 bases, with 10 bases between them. The validation cohort, a group of over a hundred subjects, included the donors and was separate from the roughly 620-subject first cohort. Findings of the study overall: Accounts indicate the classifier identified cytomegalovirus status with strong specificity and sensitivity. A few CMV-associated chains proved CMV antigen-specific in vitro. Subsequent analysis found a tendency for first-cohort TCR clusters to co-occur within the 90 to 150 validation repertoires.

Repertoires were generated with immunoSEQ multiplex PCR, while TCRdb's copy carries only in-frame clones and drops some. The sample holds 110,000 to 150,000 clones, 85% to 90% seen once. The sequenced sample was PBMCs. The TCR was taken from a woman in her late teens or twenties in good health and CMV-seropositive. J is TRBJ1-1 and V is TRBV10-3; a possible D gene is TRBD1 (6 bases). CDR3 nucleotides: TGTGCCATCAGCGGTACAGGGGAAGCTTTCTTT. Translation: CAISGTGEAFF.